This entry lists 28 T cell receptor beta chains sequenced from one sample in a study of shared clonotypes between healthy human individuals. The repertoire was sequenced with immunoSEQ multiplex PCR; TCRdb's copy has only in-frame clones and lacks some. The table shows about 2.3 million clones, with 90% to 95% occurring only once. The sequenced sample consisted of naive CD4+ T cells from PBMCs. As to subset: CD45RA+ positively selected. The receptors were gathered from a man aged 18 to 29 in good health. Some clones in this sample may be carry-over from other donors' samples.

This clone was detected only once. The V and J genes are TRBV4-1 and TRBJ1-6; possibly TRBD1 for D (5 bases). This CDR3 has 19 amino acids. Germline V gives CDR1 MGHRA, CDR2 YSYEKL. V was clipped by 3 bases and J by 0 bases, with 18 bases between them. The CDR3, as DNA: TGCGCCAGCAGCCACCCCCGAGGGGACCTAGCCTCCTATAATTCACCCCTCCACTTT. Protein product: CASSHPRGDLASYNSPLHF.

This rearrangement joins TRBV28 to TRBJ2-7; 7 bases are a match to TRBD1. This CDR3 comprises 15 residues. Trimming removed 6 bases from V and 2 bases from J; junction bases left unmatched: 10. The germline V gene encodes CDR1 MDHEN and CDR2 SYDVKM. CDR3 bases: TGTGCCAGCAGCCACTGGGACAGTGGGGCCTACGAGCAGTACTTC. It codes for CASSHWDSGAYEQYF.

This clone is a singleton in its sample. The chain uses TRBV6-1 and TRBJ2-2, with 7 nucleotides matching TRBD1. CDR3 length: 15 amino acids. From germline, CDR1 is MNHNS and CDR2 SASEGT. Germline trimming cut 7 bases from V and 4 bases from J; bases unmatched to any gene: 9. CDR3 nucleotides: TGTGCCAGCACCGGCCGACAGGGCGTCACCGGGGAGCTGTTTTTT. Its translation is CASTGRQGVTGELFF.

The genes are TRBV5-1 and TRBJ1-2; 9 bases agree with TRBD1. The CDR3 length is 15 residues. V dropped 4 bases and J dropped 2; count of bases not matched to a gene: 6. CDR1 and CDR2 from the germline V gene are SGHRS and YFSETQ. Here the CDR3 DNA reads TGCGCCAGCAGCCCAAAACAGGGGGCCAACTATGGCTACACCTTC. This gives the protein CASSPKQGANYGYTF. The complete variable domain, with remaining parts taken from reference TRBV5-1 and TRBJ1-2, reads KAGVTQTPRYLIKTRGQQVTLSCSPISGHRSVSWYQQTPGQGLQFLFEYFSETQRNKGNFPGRFSGRQFSNSRSEMNVSTLELGDSALYLCASSPKQGANYGYTFGSGTRLTVV.

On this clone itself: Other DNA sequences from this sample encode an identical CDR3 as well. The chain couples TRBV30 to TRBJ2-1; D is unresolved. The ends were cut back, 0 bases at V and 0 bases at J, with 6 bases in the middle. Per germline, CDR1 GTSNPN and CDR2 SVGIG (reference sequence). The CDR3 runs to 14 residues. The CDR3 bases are TGTGCCTGGAGTGTAACGAGCTCCTACAATGAGCAGTTCTTC. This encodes CAWSVTSSYNEQFF.

The CDR3 loop reads CASSYGGGNYGYTF. The CDR3 region has the DNA TGTGCCAGCAGTTATGGCGGGGGTAACTATGGCTACACCTTC. The rearrangement uses TRBV6-5 and TRBJ1-2, with D possibly TRBD1 on 5 matching bases. V was pared by 3 bases and J by 1 base, with 9 bases between. CDR1 is MNHEY and CDR2 is SVGAGI in the germline V gene. This CDR3 spans 14 amino acids.

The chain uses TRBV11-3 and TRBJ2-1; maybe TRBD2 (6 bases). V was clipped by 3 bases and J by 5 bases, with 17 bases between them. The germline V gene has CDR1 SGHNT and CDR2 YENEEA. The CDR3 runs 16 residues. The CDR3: CASSFFFAGRDNEQFF. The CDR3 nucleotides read TGTGCCAGCAGCTTCTTCTTTGCGGGACGGGACAATGAGCAGTTCTTC.

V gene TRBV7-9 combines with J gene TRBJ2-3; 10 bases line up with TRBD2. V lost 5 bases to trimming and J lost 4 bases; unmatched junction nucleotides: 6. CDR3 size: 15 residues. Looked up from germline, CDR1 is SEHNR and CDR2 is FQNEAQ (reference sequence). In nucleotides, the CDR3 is TGTGCCAGCAGCCCTAGCGGGAGACTCTCAGATACGCAGTATTTT. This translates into CASSPSGRLSDTQYF.

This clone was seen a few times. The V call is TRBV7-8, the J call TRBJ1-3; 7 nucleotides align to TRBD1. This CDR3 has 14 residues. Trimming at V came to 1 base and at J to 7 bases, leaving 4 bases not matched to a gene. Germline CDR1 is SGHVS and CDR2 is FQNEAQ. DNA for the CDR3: TGTGCCAGCAGCTTAGAGGGGGCGCGGAACACCATATATTTT. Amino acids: CASSLEGARNTIYF.

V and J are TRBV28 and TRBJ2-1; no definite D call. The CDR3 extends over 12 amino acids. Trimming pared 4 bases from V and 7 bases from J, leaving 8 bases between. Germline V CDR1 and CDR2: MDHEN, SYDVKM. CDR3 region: CASSSPTNEQFF. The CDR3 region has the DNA TGTGCCAGCAGTTCACCCACAAATGAGCAGTTCTTC.

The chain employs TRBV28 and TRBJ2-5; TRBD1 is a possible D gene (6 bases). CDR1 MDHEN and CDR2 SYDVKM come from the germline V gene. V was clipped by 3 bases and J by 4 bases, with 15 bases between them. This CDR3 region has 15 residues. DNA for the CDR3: TGTGCCAGCAGTTTGGGGTTGGGGACAACAGAGACCCAGTACTTC. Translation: CASSLGLGTTETQYF.

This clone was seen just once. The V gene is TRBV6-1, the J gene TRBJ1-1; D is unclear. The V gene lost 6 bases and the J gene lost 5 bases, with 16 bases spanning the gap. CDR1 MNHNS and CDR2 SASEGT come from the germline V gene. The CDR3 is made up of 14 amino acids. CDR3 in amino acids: CASSEGPEGTEAFF. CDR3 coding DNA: TGTGCCAGCAGCGAGGGCCCCGAAGGGACTGAAGCTTTCTTT.

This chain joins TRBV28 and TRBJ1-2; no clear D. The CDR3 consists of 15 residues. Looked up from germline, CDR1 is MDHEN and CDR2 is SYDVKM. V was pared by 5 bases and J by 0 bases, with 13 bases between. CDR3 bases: TGTGCCAGCAGTCCATTGGACCGAGCTAACTATGGCTACACCTTC. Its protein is CASSPLDRANYGYTF.

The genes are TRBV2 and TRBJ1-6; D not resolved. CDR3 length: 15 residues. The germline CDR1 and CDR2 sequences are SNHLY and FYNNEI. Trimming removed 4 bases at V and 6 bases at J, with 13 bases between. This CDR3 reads CASSVTLSSNSPLHF. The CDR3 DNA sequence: TGTGCCAGCAGTGTGACGTTGAGTTCTAATTCACCCCTCCACTTT.

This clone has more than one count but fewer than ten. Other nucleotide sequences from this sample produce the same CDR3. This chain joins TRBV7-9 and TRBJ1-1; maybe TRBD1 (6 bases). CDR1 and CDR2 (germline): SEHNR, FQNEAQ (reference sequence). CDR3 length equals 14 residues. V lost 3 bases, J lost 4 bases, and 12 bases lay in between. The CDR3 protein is CASSFRGGSTEAFF. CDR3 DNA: TGTGCCAGCAGCTTCAGGGGAGGAAGCACTGAAGCTTTCTTT.

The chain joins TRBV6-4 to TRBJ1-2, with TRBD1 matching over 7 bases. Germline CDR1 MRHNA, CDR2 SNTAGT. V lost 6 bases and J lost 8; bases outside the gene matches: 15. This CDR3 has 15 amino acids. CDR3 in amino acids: CASRPYHRGIYGYTF. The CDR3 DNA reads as TGTGCCAGCAGACCCTACCACAGGGGTATATACGGCTACACCTTC.

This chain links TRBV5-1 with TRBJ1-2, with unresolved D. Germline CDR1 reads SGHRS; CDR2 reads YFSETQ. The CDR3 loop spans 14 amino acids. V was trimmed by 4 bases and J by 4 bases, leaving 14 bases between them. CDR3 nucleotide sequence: TGCGCCAGCAGCCTCAACGGGGAAGGCTATGGCTACACCTTC. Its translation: CASSLNGEGYGYTF.

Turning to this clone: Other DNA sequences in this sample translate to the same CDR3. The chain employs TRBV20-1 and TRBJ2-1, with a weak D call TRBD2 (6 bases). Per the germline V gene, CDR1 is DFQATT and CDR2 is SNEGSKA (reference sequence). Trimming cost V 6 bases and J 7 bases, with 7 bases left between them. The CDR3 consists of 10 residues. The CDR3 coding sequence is TGCAGTGCGGCGGGAAATGAGCAGTTCTTC. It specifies CSAAGNEQFF.

For the CDR3, the DNA is TGTGCCAGCTCACCCGAAAGGACAGGGGACTATGGCTACACCTTC. It translates to CASSPERTGDYGYTF. The gene calls are TRBV18 and TRBJ1-2, with 9 bases identical to TRBD1. With V trimmed by 3 bases and J by 3 bases, 5 bases remained unmatched. Germline V gene sequence: CDR1 KGHSH, CDR2 LQKENI. The CDR3 extends over 15 amino acids. The entire variable domain, with the rest obtained from reference TRBV18 and TRBJ1-2, is as follows: NAGVMQNPRHLVRRRGQEARLRCSPMKGHSHVYWYRQLPEEGLKFMVYLQKENIIDESGMPKERFSAEFPKEGPSILRIQQVVRGDSAAYFCASSPERTGDYGYTFGSGTRLTVV.

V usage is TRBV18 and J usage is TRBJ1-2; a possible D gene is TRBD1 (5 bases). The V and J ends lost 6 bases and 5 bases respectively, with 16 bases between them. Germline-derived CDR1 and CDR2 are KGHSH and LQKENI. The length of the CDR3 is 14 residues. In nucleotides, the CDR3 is TGTGCCAGCTCCCCTGGGACCGAGAGGTATGGCTACACCTTC. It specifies CASSPGTERYGYTF.

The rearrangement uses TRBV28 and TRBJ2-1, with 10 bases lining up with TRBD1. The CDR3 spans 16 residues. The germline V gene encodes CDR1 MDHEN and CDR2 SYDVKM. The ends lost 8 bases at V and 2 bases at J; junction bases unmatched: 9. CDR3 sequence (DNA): TGTGCCAGCGGTCCTGGCGGGACAGGGGCCTACAATGAGCAGTTCTTC. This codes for CASGPGGTGAYNEQFF. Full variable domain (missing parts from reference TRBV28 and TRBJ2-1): DVKVTQSSRYLVKRTGEKVFLECVQDMDHENMFWYRQDPGLGLRLIYFSYDVKMKEKGDIPEGYSVSREKKERFSLILESASTNQTSMYLCASGPGGTGAYNEQFFGPGTRLTVL.

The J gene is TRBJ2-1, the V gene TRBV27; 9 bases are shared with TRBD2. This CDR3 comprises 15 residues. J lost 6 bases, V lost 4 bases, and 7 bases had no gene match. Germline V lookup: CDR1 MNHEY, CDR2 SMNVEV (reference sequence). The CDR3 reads CASSSRLAVGNEQFF. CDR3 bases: TGTGCCAGCAGTTCACGACTAGCGGTTGGCAATGAGCAGTTCTTC.

The CDR3 DNA is TGTGCCAGCACCGTTGTCGGGACAGGGAAACTCTACGAGCAGTACTTC. Translating gives CASTVVGTGKLYEQYF. The genes are TRBV28 and TRBJ2-7; 9 nucleotides line up with TRBD1. The junction had 13 bases not matched to a gene; V was cut back by 7 bases and J by 3 bases. CDR1 is MDHEN, CDR2 SYDVKM, per germline. The CDR3 runs to 16 residues.

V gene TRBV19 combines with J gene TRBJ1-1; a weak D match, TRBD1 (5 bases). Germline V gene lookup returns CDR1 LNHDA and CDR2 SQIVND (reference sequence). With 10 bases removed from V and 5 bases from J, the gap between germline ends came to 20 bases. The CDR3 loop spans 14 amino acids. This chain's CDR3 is CATTKQETGTEAFF. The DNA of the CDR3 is TGTGCCACCACGAAACAGGAAACGGGGACTGAAGCTTTCTTT.

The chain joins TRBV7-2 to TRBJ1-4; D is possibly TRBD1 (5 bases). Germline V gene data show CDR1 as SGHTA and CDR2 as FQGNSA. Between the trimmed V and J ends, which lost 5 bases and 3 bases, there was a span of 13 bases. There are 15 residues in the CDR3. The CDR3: CASSVEGRANEKLFF. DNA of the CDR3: TGTGCCAGCAGCGTGGAGGGGCGGGCTAATGAAAAACTGTTTTTT.

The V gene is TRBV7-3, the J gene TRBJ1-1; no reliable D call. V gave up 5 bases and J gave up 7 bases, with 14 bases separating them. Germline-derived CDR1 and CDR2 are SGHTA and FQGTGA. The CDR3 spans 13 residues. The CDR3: CASSPTPAGEAFF. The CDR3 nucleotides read TGTGCCAGCAGCCCCACGCCAGCGGGTGAAGCTTTCTTT.

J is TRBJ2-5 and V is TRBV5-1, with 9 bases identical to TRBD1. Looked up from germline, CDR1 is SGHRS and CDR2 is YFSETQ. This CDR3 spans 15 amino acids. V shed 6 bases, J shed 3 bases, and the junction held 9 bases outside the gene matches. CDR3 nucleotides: TGCGCCAGCAAAACAGGGACAGGGTGGGAAGAGACCCAGTACTTC. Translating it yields CASKTGTGWEETQYF.

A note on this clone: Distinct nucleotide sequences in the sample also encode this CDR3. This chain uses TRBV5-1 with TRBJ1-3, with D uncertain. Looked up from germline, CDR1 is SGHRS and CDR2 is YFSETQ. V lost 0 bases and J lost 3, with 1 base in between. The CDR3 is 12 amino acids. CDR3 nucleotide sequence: TGCGCCAGCAGCTTGGGTGGAAACACCATATATTTT. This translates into CASSLGGNTIYF.